The 2 T cell receptor beta chains listed next were all sequenced from one sample in a study of blood T cell repertoires in COVID-19. The method was immunoSEQ multiplex PCR; TCRdb's version includes in-frame clones alone and lacks a portion of them. The sample gives over 250,000 clones, about 91% of which show up once; under 3% is in the top ten. Sequencing was carried out using peripheral blood. Receptors originate from a person under 35 with COVID-19, enrolled during active disease.

The chain has TRBV10-3 and TRBJ1-2, with 9 bases that match TRBD1. Losses at the gene ends were 6 bases for V and 2 bases for J; bases not matched to a gene: 4. The CDR3 has 14 residues. Germline V gives CDR1 ENHRY, CDR2 SYGVKD. The CDR3 here is CAISGTGINYGYTF. DNA for the CDR3: TGTGCCATCAGCGGGACAGGGATCAACTATGGCTACACCTTC.

The V and J genes are TRBV3-1 (or the pseudogene TRBV3-2) and TRBJ2-2; D gene ambiguous. Trimming took off 4 bases at V and 1 base at J, with 7 bases between the two ends. This CDR3 comprises 14 residues. Germline values: CDR1 LGHDT, CDR2 YNNKEL (reference sequence). The CDR3 region is CASSPGWNTGELFF. The CDR3 DNA sequence: TGTGCCAGCAGCCCAGGTTGGAACACCGGGGAGCTGTTTTTT.